The present T cell receptor beta chain was sequenced within a study of control samples from healthy donors and cancer patients. Assay used: immunoSEQ multiplex PCR; TCRdb lists only in-frame clones, some missing. The data contain over 200,000 clones, about 80% of them singletons. V lost 0 bases to trimming and J lost 7 bases, with 15 bases between them. The CDR3 runs 15 residues. From germline, CDR1 is SGHTA and CDR2 FQGNSA. The chain employs TRBV7-2 and TRBJ2-5; D is tentatively TRBD1 or TRBD2 (6 bases each). The sequence derives from a woman aged 60-70 years with lung cancer. Sequenced: PBMCs. The CDR3 nucleotides read TGTGCCAGCAGCTTAGCAAGTTGGGGGGCGACGACCCAGTACTTC. This translates into CASSLASWGATTQYF.